This section outlines one TCR beta chain sequence together with its context. Primers used in a second PCR of roughly 7 to 12 cycles were a sample-barcoded 5' primer and a J-beta primer mix. TCRdb re-called the 5' RACE reads with MiXCR, one entry per CDR3 protein. The profile shows fewer than 900,000 distinct CDR3 sequences, about 42% of them singletons. The record originates from a study of blood T cells in healthy people across ages. Isolation per sample recovered at least 7 million PBMCs. Sequencing input: blood. This receptor was taken from a woman aged 55-69 years in good health.

The CDR3 DNA is TGTGCCAGCAGCCATGCCGGGACTCCGAACACAGATACGCAGTATTTT. Protein: CASSHAGTPNTDTQYF. The genes are TRBV7-9 and TRBJ2-3, with D possibly being TRBD2 (6 bases). In germline, CDR1 is SEHNR, CDR2 FQNEAQ (reference sequence). This CDR3 has 16 amino acids. V was cut by 5 bases and J by 2 bases, with 17 bases left in between.